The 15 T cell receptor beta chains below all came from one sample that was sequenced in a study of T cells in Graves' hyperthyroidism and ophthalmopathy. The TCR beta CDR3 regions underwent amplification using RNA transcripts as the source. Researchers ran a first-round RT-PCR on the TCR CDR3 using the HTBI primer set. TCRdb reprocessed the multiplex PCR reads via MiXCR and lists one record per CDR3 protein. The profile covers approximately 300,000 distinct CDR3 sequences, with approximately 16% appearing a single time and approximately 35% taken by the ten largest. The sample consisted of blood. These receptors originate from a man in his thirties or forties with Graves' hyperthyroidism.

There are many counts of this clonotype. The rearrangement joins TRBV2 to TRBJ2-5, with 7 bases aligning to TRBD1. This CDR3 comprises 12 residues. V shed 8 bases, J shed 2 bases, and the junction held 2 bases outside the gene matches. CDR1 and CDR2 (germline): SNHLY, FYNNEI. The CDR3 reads CASGTDQETQYF. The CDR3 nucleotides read TGTGCCAGCGGGACAGATCAAGAGACCCAGTACTTC.

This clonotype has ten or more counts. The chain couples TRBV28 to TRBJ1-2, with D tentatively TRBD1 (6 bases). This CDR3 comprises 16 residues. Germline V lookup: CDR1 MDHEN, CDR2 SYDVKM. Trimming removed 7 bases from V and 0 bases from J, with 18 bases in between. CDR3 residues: CASTGGGTLANYGYTF. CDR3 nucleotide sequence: TGTGCCAGCACTGGAGGGGGGACCCTAGCTAACTATGGCTACACCTTC.

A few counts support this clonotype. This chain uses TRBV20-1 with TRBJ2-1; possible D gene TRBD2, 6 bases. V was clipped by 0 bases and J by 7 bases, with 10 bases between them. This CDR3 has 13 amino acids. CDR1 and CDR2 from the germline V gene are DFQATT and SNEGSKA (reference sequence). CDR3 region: CSARERGENEQFF. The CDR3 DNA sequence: TGCAGTGCTAGAGAGCGCGGGGAGAATGAGCAGTTCTTC.

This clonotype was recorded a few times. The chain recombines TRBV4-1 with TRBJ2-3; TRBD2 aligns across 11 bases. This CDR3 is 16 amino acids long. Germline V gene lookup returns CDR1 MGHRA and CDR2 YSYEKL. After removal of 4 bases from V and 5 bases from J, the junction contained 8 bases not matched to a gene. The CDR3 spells CASSRIAGGPKDTQYF. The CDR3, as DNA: TGCGCCAGCAGCCGGATAGCGGGAGGGCCCAAAGATACGCAGTATTTT.

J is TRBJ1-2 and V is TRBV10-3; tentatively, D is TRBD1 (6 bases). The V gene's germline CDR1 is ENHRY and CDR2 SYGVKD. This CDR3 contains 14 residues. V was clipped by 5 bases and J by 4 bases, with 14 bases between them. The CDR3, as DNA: TGTGCCATCAGTAACAGGGAGCGGGTCTATGGCTACACCTTC. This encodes CAISNRERVYGYTF.

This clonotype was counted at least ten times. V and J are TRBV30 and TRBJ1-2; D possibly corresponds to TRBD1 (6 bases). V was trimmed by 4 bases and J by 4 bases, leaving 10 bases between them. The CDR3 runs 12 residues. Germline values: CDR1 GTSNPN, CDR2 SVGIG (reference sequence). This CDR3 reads CAWTDSSYGYTF. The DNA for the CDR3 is TGTGCCTGGACGGACAGCTCCTATGGCTACACCTTC.

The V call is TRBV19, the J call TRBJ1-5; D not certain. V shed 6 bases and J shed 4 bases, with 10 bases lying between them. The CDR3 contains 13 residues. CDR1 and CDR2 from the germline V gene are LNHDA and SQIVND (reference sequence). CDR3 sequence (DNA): TGTGCCAGTAGCCCGATGGTAAATCAGCCCCAGCATTTT. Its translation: CASSPMVNQPQHF.

CDR3 DNA: TGTGCCAGCAAGGGCCCGAGGAATCAGCCCCAGCATTTT. Residues: CASKGPRNQPQHF. The chain joins TRBV28 to TRBJ1-5; D unclear. Germline CDR1 is MDHEN and CDR2 is SYDVKM. V was pared by 7 bases and J by 4 bases, with 11 bases between. This CDR3 spans 13 amino acids.

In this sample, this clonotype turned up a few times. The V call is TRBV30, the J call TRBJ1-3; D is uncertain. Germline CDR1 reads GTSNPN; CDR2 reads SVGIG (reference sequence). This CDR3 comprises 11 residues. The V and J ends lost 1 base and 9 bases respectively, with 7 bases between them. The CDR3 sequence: CAWSALGTIYF. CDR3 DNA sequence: TGTGCCTGGAGTGCTCTGGGCACCATATATTTT.

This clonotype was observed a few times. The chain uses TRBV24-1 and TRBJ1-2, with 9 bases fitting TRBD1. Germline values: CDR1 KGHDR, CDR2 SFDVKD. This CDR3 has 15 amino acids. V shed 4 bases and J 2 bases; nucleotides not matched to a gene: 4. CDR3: CATSESGTGNYGYTF. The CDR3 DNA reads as TGTGCCACCAGTGAGAGCGGGACAGGGAACTATGGCTACACCTTC.

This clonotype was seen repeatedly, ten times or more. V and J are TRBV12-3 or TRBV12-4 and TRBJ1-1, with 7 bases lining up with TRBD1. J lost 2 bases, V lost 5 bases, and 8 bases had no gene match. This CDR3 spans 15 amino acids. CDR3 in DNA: TGTGCCAGCAGTACCTGGGACAGTGGCAACACTGAAGCTTTCTTT. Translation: CASSTWDSGNTEAFF.

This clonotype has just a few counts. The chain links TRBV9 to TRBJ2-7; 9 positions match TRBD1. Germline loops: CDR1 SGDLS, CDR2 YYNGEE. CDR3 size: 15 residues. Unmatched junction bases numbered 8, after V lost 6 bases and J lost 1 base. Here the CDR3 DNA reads TGTGCCAGCAACCCAGGGGACAGGGATTCCTACGAGCAGTACTTC. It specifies CASNPGDRDSYEQYF.

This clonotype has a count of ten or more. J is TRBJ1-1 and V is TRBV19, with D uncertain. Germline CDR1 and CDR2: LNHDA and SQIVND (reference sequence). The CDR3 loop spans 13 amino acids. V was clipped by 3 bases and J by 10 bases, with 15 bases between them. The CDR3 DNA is TGTGCCAGTAGTATCGTGGGAGGTGGGGTAGCTTTCTTT. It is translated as CASSIVGGGVAFF.

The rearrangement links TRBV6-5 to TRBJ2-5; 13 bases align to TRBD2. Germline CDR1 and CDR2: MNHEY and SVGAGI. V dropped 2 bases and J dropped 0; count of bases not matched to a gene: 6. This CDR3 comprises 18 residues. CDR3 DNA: TGTGCCAGCAGTTACAGCCAGACTAGCGGGAGGTACCAAGAGACCCAGTACTTC. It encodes CASSYSQTSGRYQETQYF.

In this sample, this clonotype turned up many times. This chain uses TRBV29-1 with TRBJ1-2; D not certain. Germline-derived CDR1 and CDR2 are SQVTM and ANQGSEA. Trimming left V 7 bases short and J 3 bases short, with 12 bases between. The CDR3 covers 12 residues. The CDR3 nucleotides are TGCAGCGCTGAGACACCTTACTATGGCTACACCTTC. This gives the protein CSAETPYYGYTF.